Included here is one T cell receptor (beta chain) sequence, with context. Sequencing used immunoSEQ multiplex PCR; TCRdb keeps in-frame clones, though not all of them. The table includes 250,000 to 300,000 clones, 75% to 90% detected once. This specimen belongs to a study of blood T cell repertoires in COVID-19. Trimming took off 3 bases at V and 8 bases at J, with 8 bases between the two ends. Germline values: CDR1 MDHEN, CDR2 SYDVKM. The CDR3 runs 12 residues. The source is a woman in her 50s who had recovered from COVID-19. Material for sequencing was peripheral blood. This chain uses TRBV28 with TRBJ2-1; TRBD2 might be the D (6 bases). The CDR3 DNA follows: TGTGCCAGCAGTTTGCGGGGTCATGAGCAGTTCTTC. This encodes CASSLRGHEQFF.